Sequencing of this T cell receptor beta chain was carried out in a study of T cell responses to AZD1222 COVID-19 vaccine. TCRdb keeps only in-frame clones here, not all; method: immunoSEQ multiplex PCR. This table holds some 160,000 clones, roughly 85% found once. Concerning this clone: Antigen unknown.

CDR3 length: 13 amino acids. Germline CDR1 SGHRS, CDR2 YFSETQ. The ends lost 4 bases at V and 5 bases at J; junction bases unmatched: 1. Regarding the study as a whole: Donors were largely white British and mainly female; clonal diversity was possibly underestimated. Breadth and depth of Spike-specific TCRs rose after two AZD1222 doses.

Some second doses came at about 4 weeks and others at about 12 weeks; these were pooled. This chain links TRBV5-1 with TRBJ2-3; TRBD1 matches 10 bases. The starting material was peripheral blood, obtained 28 days after the second AZD1222 dose. This clonotype was obtained from an adult who received the AZD1222 COVID-19 vaccine. CDR3 sequence: CASSRDRGDTQYF. The CDR3 DNA reads TGCGCCAGCAGCCGGGACAGGGGAGATACGCAGTATTTT.